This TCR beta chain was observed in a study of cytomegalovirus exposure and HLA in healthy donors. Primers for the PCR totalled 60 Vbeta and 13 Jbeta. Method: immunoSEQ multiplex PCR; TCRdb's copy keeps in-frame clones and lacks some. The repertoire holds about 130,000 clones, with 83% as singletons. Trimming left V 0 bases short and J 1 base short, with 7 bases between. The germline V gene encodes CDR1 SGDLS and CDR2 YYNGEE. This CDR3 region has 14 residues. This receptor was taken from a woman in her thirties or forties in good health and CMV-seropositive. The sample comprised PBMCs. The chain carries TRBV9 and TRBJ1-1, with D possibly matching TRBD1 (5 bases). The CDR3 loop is CASSVGQGNTEAFF. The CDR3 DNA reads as TGTGCCAGCAGCGTAGGCCAGGGGAACACTGAAGCTTTCTTT.